This T cell receptor beta chain is drawn from a study of cytomegalovirus exposure and HLA in healthy donors. Regarding the study as a whole: Most TCR sequences proved rare, with some public TCRs found in many donors. Among the CMV-associated chains, three were confirmed in vitro as specific for CMV antigens.

Only in-frame clones appear in the TCRdb table, and some are missing; sequencing was by immunoSEQ multiplex PCR. The sample includes approximately 54,000 clones, roughly nine tenths seen only once; the top ten take 8.4%. A remark on this clone: Antigen: not known.

The donors were part of the 120-subject validation cohort, which stood apart from the 666-subject first cohort. The sequenced material came from PBMCs. The sequence derives from a woman younger than 30 in good health and CMV-seropositive.

This chain's CDR3 is CASSLEPLDTEAFF. Here the CDR3 DNA reads TGTGCCAGCAGCTTGGAGCCCCTGGACACTGAAGCTTTCTTT. The chain uses TRBV5-4 and TRBJ1-1; D gene uncertain. The V end lost 0 bases, the J end lost 3 bases, and 9 bases lay between the germline ends. The CDR3 is 14 residues long. Germline CDR1 SGHNT, CDR2 YYREEE (reference sequence).